This T cell receptor beta chain was sequenced for a study of cytomegalovirus exposure and HLA in healthy donors. Whole-study context: Of 300 to 450 genotyped donors, more than 70% clustered with self-reported Caucasian donors. Study findings and constraints: Later analysis identified a missense DCLRE1C variant that was linked to TCR beta V- and J-gene trimming. Roughly even sequencing depth across donors was the assumption behind the presence/absence analyses. Cytomegalovirus status was reportedly diagnosed by the classifier with high specificity and sensitivity.

PCR involved 60 Vbeta and 13 Jbeta primers. Sequencing was performed with immunoSEQ multiplex PCR; in TCRdb, only in-frame clones are kept and a portion is missing. This sample contains 45,000 to 60,000 clones. This CDR3 is built from 16 residues. Turning to this clone: Its antigen is not known.

V and J are TRBV1 and TRBJ2-1; TRBD2, as called in the table, went unchecked against the DNA. TRBV1 is given as a pseudogene. The material sequenced was PBMCs. This clonotype originated in a male donor in good health and CMV-seronegative. The CDR3 sequence is CTSSPLVGGGKDEQFF. CDR3 in DNA: TGCACCAGCAGTCCCCTCGTGGGCGGGGGGAAGGATGAGCAGTTCTTC.